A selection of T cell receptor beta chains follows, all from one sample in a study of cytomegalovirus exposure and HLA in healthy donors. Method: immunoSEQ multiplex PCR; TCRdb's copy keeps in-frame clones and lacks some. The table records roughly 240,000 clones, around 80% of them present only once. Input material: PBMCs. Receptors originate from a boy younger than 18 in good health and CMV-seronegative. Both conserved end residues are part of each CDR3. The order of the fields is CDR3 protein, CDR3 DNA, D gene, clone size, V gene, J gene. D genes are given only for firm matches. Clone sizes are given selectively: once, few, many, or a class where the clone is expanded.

cdr3_aa: CASSTRTGNYGYTF; cdr3_nt: TGTGCCAGCAGTACTAGGACGGGAAACTATGGCTACACCTTC; d_call: .; clone_size: .; v_call: TRBV6-1; j_call: TRBJ1-2
cdr3_aa: CASSRRSGKQPQHF; cdr3_nt: TGTGCCAGCAGCCGTCGGTCGGGAAAACAGCCCCAGCATTTT; d_call: .; clone_size: .; v_call: TRBV11-3; j_call: TRBJ1-5
cdr3_aa: CASSVLAGPNNEQFF; cdr3_nt: TGTGCCAGCAGTGTCCTAGCGGGGCCTAACAATGAGCAGTTCTTC; d_call: TRBD2; clone_size: .; v_call: TRBV6-1; j_call: TRBJ2-1
cdr3_aa: CASSLLGTDKYEQYF; cdr3_nt: TGTGCCAGCAGTTTACTAGGGACAGATAAATACGAGCAGTACTTC; d_call: TRBD1; clone_size: .; v_call: TRBV27; j_call: TRBJ2-7
cdr3_aa: CASSLPGQFYGYTF; cdr3_nt: TGCGCCAGCAGCCTTCCGGGACAATTCTATGGCTACACCTTC; d_call: .; clone_size: few; v_call: TRBV4-1; j_call: TRBJ1-2
cdr3_aa: CASSGVGGAGANVLTF; cdr3_nt: TGTGCCAGCTCAGGAGTCGGGGGGGCCGGGGCCAACGTCCTGACTTTC; d_call: TRBD2; clone_size: .; v_call: TRBV25-1; j_call: TRBJ2-6
cdr3_aa: CASSAQGQARWGEKLFF; cdr3_nt: TGTGCCAGCAGCGCCCAGGGACAGGCGAGGTGGGGTGAAAAACTGTTTTTT; d_call: TRBD1; clone_size: few; v_call: TRBV11-2; j_call: TRBJ1-4
cdr3_aa: CASSLTRGTINNEQFF; cdr3_nt: TGCGCCAGCAGTTTAACCAGGGGCACGATTAACAATGAGCAGTTCTTC; d_call: .; clone_size: .; v_call: TRBV5-1; j_call: TRBJ2-1
cdr3_aa: CASSLTSGAYQETQYF; cdr3_nt: TGTGCCAGCAGTTTAACTAGCGGGGCGTACCAAGAGACCCAGTACTTC; d_call: TRBD2; clone_size: .; v_call: TRBV27; j_call: TRBJ2-5
cdr3_aa: CASGLSRDGVNQPQHF; cdr3_nt: TGTGCTAGTGGTTTGAGCCGAGACGGGGTGAATCAGCCCCAGCATTTT; d_call: .; clone_size: .; v_call: TRBV12-5; j_call: TRBJ1-5
cdr3_aa: CASSSSGKVDTQYF; cdr3_nt: TGTGCCAGCAGCAGTAGCGGTAAAGTAGATACGCAGTATTTT; d_call: .; clone_size: .; v_call: TRBV9; j_call: TRBJ2-3
cdr3_aa: CASTVTGYNEQYF; cdr3_nt: TGTGCCAGCACCGTAACAGGGTACAACGAGCAGTACTTC; d_call: .; clone_size: once; v_call: TRBV2; j_call: TRBJ2-7
cdr3_aa: CAWQGGRIYNEQFF; cdr3_nt: TGTGCCTGGCAGGGCGGGAGAATATACAATGAGCAGTTCTTC; d_call: TRBD2; clone_size: .; v_call: TRBV30; j_call: TRBJ2-1
cdr3_aa: CASSPTSGGPYNEQFF; cdr3_nt: TGTGCCAGCAGCCCAACTAGCGGGGGGCCCTACAATGAGCAGTTCTTC; d_call: TRBD2; clone_size: .; v_call: TRBV6-6; j_call: TRBJ2-1
cdr3_aa: CAWSFPSNQPQHF; cdr3_nt: TGTGCCTGGAGTTTCCCAAGCAATCAGCCCCAGCATTTT; d_call: .; clone_size: few; v_call: TRBV30; j_call: TRBJ1-5
cdr3_aa: CASSLPGGTEAFF; cdr3_nt: TGTGCCAGCAGTTTACCGGGGGGCACTGAAGCTTTCTTT; d_call: .; clone_size: .; v_call: TRBV28; j_call: TRBJ1-1
cdr3_aa: CASSGVGGTGELFF; cdr3_nt: TGTGCCAGCAGCGGGGTGGGGGGCACCGGGGAGCTGTTTTTT; d_call: .; clone_size: .; v_call: TRBV7-2; j_call: TRBJ2-2
cdr3_aa: CASSPATVAGGGNEQFF; cdr3_nt: TGTGCCAGCAGTCCCGCTACCGTAGCGGGAGGGGGGAATGAGCAGTTCTTC; d_call: TRBD2; clone_size: once; v_call: TRBV7-2; j_call: TRBJ2-1
cdr3_aa: CASSPLAGGSTDTQYF; cdr3_nt: TGTGCCAGCAGCCCCCTCGCGGGAGGGAGCACAGATACGCAGTATTTT; d_call: TRBD2; clone_size: .; v_call: TRBV13; j_call: TRBJ2-3
cdr3_aa: CASSVEALGANVLTF; cdr3_nt: TGTGCCAGCAGTGTAGAGGCTCTGGGGGCCAACGTCCTGACTTTC; d_call: .; clone_size: .; v_call: TRBV6-1; j_call: TRBJ2-6
cdr3_aa: CASSSGQSSYNEQFF; cdr3_nt: TGTGCCAGCAGCTCCGGACAGAGCTCCTACAATGAGCAGTTCTTC; d_call: .; clone_size: .; v_call: TRBV5-4; j_call: TRBJ2-1
cdr3_aa: CASSDMRGPYEQYF; cdr3_nt: TGTGCCAGCAGTGATATGAGAGGGCCCTACGAGCAGTACTTC; d_call: .; clone_size: .; v_call: TRBV6-6; j_call: TRBJ2-7
cdr3_aa: CASSLTSGLSYEQYF; cdr3_nt: TGTGCCAGCAGCCTGACTAGCGGACTCTCCTACGAGCAGTACTTC; d_call: TRBD2; clone_size: .; v_call: TRBV27; j_call: TRBJ2-7
cdr3_aa: CASSYSTGWVVEAFF; cdr3_nt: TGTGCCAGCAGTTACTCGACAGGGTGGGTCGTTGAAGCTTTCTTT; d_call: TRBD1; clone_size: .; v_call: TRBV6-5; j_call: TRBJ1-1
cdr3_aa: CASSPNHAVGHTQYF; cdr3_nt: TGTGCCAGCAGCCCAAATCACGCAGTGGGCCATACGCAGTATTTT; d_call: .; clone_size: .; v_call: TRBV7-6; j_call: TRBJ2-3
cdr3_aa: CASSKIQTGTDRGYTF; cdr3_nt: TGTGCCAGCAGCAAAATCCAGACAGGGACTGACAGAGGCTACACCTTC; d_call: TRBD1; clone_size: .; v_call: TRBV27; j_call: TRBJ1-2
cdr3_aa: CAISELATARGEQYF; cdr3_nt: TGTGCCATCAGTGAGCTAGCCACCGCCAGGGGGGAGCAGTACTTC; d_call: TRBD1; clone_size: .; v_call: TRBV10-3; j_call: TRBJ2-7
cdr3_aa: CAWTLDRTYEQYF; cdr3_nt: TGTGCCTGGACCCTTGACAGAACCTACGAGCAGTACTTC; d_call: .; clone_size: .; v_call: TRBV30; j_call: TRBJ2-7
cdr3_aa: CASSFLHSDTEAFF; cdr3_nt: TGTGCCAGCAGCTTTCTCCACAGTGACACTGAAGCTTTCTTT; d_call: .; clone_size: .; v_call: TRBV5-6; j_call: TRBJ1-1
cdr3_aa: CASSFRQGGETQYF; cdr3_nt: TGTGCCAGCAGCTTTCGGCAGGGTGGAGAGACCCAGTACTTC; d_call: .; clone_size: once; v_call: TRBV7-9; j_call: TRBJ2-5
cdr3_aa: CASSLEALYEQYF; cdr3_nt: TGTGCCAGCAGCTTAGAAGCCCTCTACGAGCAGTACTTC; d_call: .; clone_size: once; v_call: TRBV11-3; j_call: TRBJ2-7
cdr3_aa: CASSWGQRRHYEQYF; cdr3_nt: TGTGCCAGCAGCTGGGGACAGAGACGGCACTACGAGCAGTACTTC; d_call: TRBD1; clone_size: .; v_call: TRBV5-5; j_call: TRBJ2-7
cdr3_aa: CATSRSSGSASTDTQYF; cdr3_nt: TGTGCCACCAGCAGATCCAGCGGGAGTGCTAGCACAGATACGCAGTATTTT; d_call: TRBD2; clone_size: .; v_call: TRBV15; j_call: TRBJ2-3
cdr3_aa: CASSDGLDILMYAEAFF; cdr3_nt: TGTGCCAGCAGTGACGGCTTGGACATTCTCATGTACGCTGAAGCTTTCTTT; d_call: .; clone_size: .; v_call: TRBV6-1; j_call: TRBJ1-1
cdr3_aa: CATSRGGEGGTEAFF; cdr3_nt: TGTGCCACCAGCAGAGGAGGGGAGGGGGGAACTGAAGCTTTCTTT; d_call: .; clone_size: .; v_call: TRBV15; j_call: TRBJ1-1
cdr3_aa: CASSSTGAGALEQYF; cdr3_nt: TGTGCCAGTAGCTCCACCGGAGCCGGAGCCTTGGAGCAGTACTTC; d_call: .; clone_size: .; v_call: TRBV19; j_call: TRBJ2-7
cdr3_aa: CASSSFVSGNQPQHF; cdr3_nt: TGTGCCAGCAGCTCCTTCGTCTCAGGCAATCAGCCCCAGCATTTT; d_call: .; clone_size: .; v_call: TRBV7-9; j_call: TRBJ1-5
cdr3_aa: CASQRDWFSEAFF; cdr3_nt: TGCGCCAGCCAGCGGGACTGGTTCTCTGAAGCTTTCTTT; d_call: .; clone_size: .; v_call: TRBV10-1; j_call: TRBJ1-1
cdr3_aa: CASSLDPLHGGTQYF; cdr3_nt: TGTGCCAGCAGCTTAGACCCCCTTCACGGGGGGACCCAGTACTTC; d_call: .; clone_size: .; v_call: TRBV11-3; j_call: TRBJ2-5
cdr3_aa: CASSLRTGYSSYEQYF; cdr3_nt: TGTGCCAGCAGTCTACGGACAGGTTATAGCTCCTACGAGCAGTACTTC; d_call: TRBD1; clone_size: .; v_call: TRBV27; j_call: TRBJ2-7
cdr3_aa: CSAEQGLFPNEQFF; cdr3_nt: TGCAGTGCCGAGCAGGGCTTGTTTCCGAATGAGCAGTTCTTC; d_call: .; clone_size: once; v_call: TRBV29-1; j_call: TRBJ2-1
cdr3_aa: CASSVEGGGAPYEQYF; cdr3_nt: TGTGCCAGCAGCGTAGAAGGGGGGGGCGCCCCCTACGAGCAGTACTTC; d_call: .; clone_size: .; v_call: TRBV9; j_call: TRBJ2-7
cdr3_aa: CASSPEQGAAPKLFF; cdr3_nt: TGTGCCAGCAGCCCCGAACAAGGAGCCGCCCCCAAACTGTTTTTT; d_call: .; clone_size: .; v_call: TRBV9; j_call: TRBJ1-4
cdr3_aa: CASSADRGNNYGYTF; cdr3_nt: TGTGCCAGCAGCGCTGACAGGGGTAATAACTATGGCTACACCTTC; d_call: TRBD1; clone_size: .; v_call: TRBV7-9; j_call: TRBJ1-2
cdr3_aa: CATSRAGYDSEQYF; cdr3_nt: TGTGCCACCAGCAGGGCAGGGTATGACTCCGAGCAGTACTTC; d_call: .; clone_size: few; v_call: TRBV15; j_call: TRBJ2-7